This entry lists 31 T cell receptor beta chains sequenced from one sample in a study of T cells in Graves' hyperthyroidism and ophthalmopathy. RNA transcripts provided the source from which TCR beta CDR3 regions were amplified. First-round RT-PCR targeting the TCR CDR3 was performed with the HTBI primer set. TCRdb recomputed calls from the multiplex PCR reads with MiXCR, one row per CDR3 protein. The profile covers fewer than 700,000 distinct CDR3 sequences, with around 15% appearing a single time and less than 4.5% taken by the ten largest. The sample consisted of blood. The origin of the receptors is a woman aged 30 to 39 with Graves' hyperthyroidism.

This clonotype was picked up many times. This chain uses TRBV11-2 with TRBJ2-3; D is unresolved. The germline gives CDR1 SGHAT, CDR2 FQNNGV. The CDR3 runs to 15 residues. The germline V and J ends were trimmed by 3 bases and 0 bases, with 10 bases remaining between them. This CDR3 reads CASSFIQTSTDTQYF. In nucleotides, the CDR3 is TGTGCCAGCAGCTTCATACAGACTAGCACAGATACGCAGTATTTT.

The sample holds many counts of this clonotype. A much larger clonotype is one base distant, so this may be a read error. J is TRBJ2-1 and V is TRBV2, with D unresolved. This CDR3 contains 11 residues. Germline V CDR1 and CDR2: SNHLY, FYNNEI. V lost 10 bases and J 3 bases, leaving 7 bases between the germline ends. CDR3 loop: CANSYYNEQFF. DNA of the CDR3: TGTGCCAACAGCTACTACAATGAGCAGTTCTTC. The complete variable domain, with remaining parts taken from reference TRBV2 and TRBJ2-1, reads EPEVTQTPSHQVTQMGQEVILRCVPISNHLYFYWYRQILGQKVEFLVSFYNNEISEKSEIFDDQFSVERPDGSNFTLKIRSTKLEDSAMYFCANSYYNEQFFGPGTRLTVL.

This clonotype was counted a few times. This chain joins TRBV28 and TRBJ2-1, with D possibly TRBD1 on 5 matching bases. The V end was cut by 11 bases, the J end by 2 bases, with 19 bases between. Germline V gene data show CDR1 as MDHEN and CDR2 as SYDVKM. The length of the CDR3 is 15 residues. CDR3 residues: CAAWARATPYNEQFF. CDR3 bases: TGTGCCGCCTGGGCCAGGGCAACACCCTACAATGAGCAGTTCTTC.

In the case of this clonotype: One base away lies a much larger clone, so this may be a sequencing read error. The chain has TRBV7-9 and TRBJ1-1, with unresolved D. CDR3 size: 13 residues. Germline V gives CDR1 SEHNR, CDR2 FQNEAQ (reference sequence). The CDR3, as DNA: TGTGCCAGCAGCTTACCAATGAACACTGGAGCTTTCTTT. Its translation: CASSLPMNTGAFF.

This clonotype was found a few times. This chain's CDR3 is CASSLGDTGTQPQHF. The CDR3 region has the DNA TGTGCCAGCAGCTTGGGGGACACGGGTACTCAGCCCCAGCATTTT. The chain is built from TRBV7-2 and TRBJ1-5, with D perhaps matching TRBD1 (6 bases). This CDR3 comprises 15 residues. CDR1 SGHTA and CDR2 FQGNSA come from the germline V gene. Deletions cut 3 bases from V and 6 bases from J, with 15 bases between.

The chain employs TRBV25-1 and TRBJ1-2; 8 bases align to TRBD1. CDR3 size: 13 residues. With 3 bases clipped from V and 9 bases from J, the junction kept 6 bases outside the gene matches. Germline loops: CDR1 MGHDK, CDR2 SYGVNS. The CDR3 DNA reads TGTGCCAGCAGTGACCGACAGGGGCGCAGCTACACCTTC. Its protein is CASSDRQGRSYTF.

This clonotype turned up a few times. The chain recombines TRBV3-1 with TRBJ2-7; TRBD2 aligns across 9 bases. The CDR3 is 17 residues long. Unmatched junction bases numbered 11, after V lost 0 bases and J lost 5 bases. The germline CDR1 and CDR2 sequences are LGHDT and YNNKEL (reference sequence). CDR3 sequence reads: CASSQELAGLKGDEQYF. The CDR3 nucleotides are TGTGCCAGCAGCCAAGAACTAGCGGGCCTAAAAGGGGACGAGCAGTACTTC.

This clonotype was seen at least ten times. This chain joins TRBV28 and TRBJ2-7; 9 bases agree with TRBD2. Germline V CDR1 and CDR2: MDHEN, SYDVKM. CDR3 length equals 14 residues. V shed 5 bases and J 6 bases; nucleotides not matched to a gene: 8. CDR3 DNA sequence: TGTGCCAGCAGTCCACTTCTAGCGGGGATCGAGCAGTACTTC. As protein: CASSPLLAGIEQYF.

The chain joins TRBV5-6 to TRBJ2-1, with 16 bases fitting TRBD2. The CDR3 consists of 16 residues. V was clipped by 4 bases and J by 12 bases; unmatched bases: 10. In germline, CDR1 is SGHDT, CDR2 YYEEEE. The CDR3 DNA reads TGTGCCAGCAGCGGGGGACTAGCGGGAGGGCCCTGGGTGCAGTTCTTC. This gives the protein CASSGGLAGGPWVQFF.

At least ten counts were recorded for this clonotype. V and J are TRBV11-1 and TRBJ1-2; D gene ambiguous. The CDR3 contains 12 residues. Germline-derived CDR1 and CDR2 are SGHAT and FQDESV (reference sequence). The V and J ends lost 4 bases and 6 bases respectively, with 9 bases between them. The CDR3 bases are TGTGCCAGCAGCTCCTATGGAAATGGCTACACCTTC. Protein sequence: CASSSYGNGYTF.

This clonotype was counted only a few times. The chain combines TRBV2 with TRBJ2-7; 10 bases are a match to TRBD1. V dropped 7 bases and J dropped 4; count of bases not matched to a gene: 4. The CDR3 consists of 13 residues. Per germline, CDR1 SNHLY and CDR2 FYNNEI. The CDR3 DNA sequence: TGTGCCAGCACCGGGACAGGGGCTTACGAGCAGTACTTC. Amino acid sequence: CASTGTGAYEQYF. Using reference TRBV2 and TRBJ2-7 for the parts outside the CDR3, the full variable domain is EPEVTQTPSHQVTQMGQEVILRCVPISNHLYFYWYRQILGQKVEFLVSFYNNEISEKSEIFDDQFSVERPDGSNFTLKIRSTKLEDSAMYFCASTGTGAYEQYFGPGTRLTVT.

This clonotype occurred a few times. J is TRBJ1-2 and V is TRBV10-3; D possibly corresponds to TRBD1 (5 bases). Germline loops: CDR1 ENHRY, CDR2 SYGVKD. Trimming took 9 bases from V and 6 from J, leaving 23 bases between them. There are 15 residues in the CDR3. CDR3 amino acids: CAIKPNRDRLDGYTF. DNA for the CDR3: TGTGCCATAAAACCGAACCGGGACCGTTTAGATGGCTACACCTTC.

Many counts were recorded for this clonotype. The V gene is TRBV11-2, the J gene TRBJ2-7; TRBD1 agrees at 8 bases. The CDR3 is 17 residues long. The germline V gene encodes CDR1 SGHAT and CDR2 FQNNGV. The V segment lost 5 bases and the J segment 1 base; nucleotides outside the gene matches: 13. This chain's CDR3 is CASSNVGQGLPSYEQYF. In DNA form, the CDR3 reads TGTGCCAGCAGCAACGTTGGACAGGGCCTCCCGTCCTACGAGCAGTACTTC.

This clonotype came up many times. For the CDR3, the DNA is TGTGCCAGCAGCTTAGGTAGCGGGAGAGTGAATGAGCAGTTCTTC. Protein product: CASSLGSGRVNEQFF. V usage is TRBV7-3 and J usage is TRBJ2-1; TRBD2 matches at 9 bases. The trim removed 2 bases at V and 7 bases at J, leaving 6 bases unmatched. The CDR3 runs 15 residues. Germline CDR1 SGHTA, CDR2 FQGTGA.

This clonotype was detected many times. This rearrangement joins TRBV6-2 or TRBV6-3 to TRBJ2-1; D is tentatively TRBD1 or TRBD2 (6 bases each). Germline V gene lookup returns CDR1 MNHEY and CDR2 SVGEGT. The CDR3 spans 14 residues. Trimming left V 0 bases short and J 9 bases short, with 12 bases between. The DNA of the CDR3 is TGTGCCAGCAGTTACTCCAGGGGAGGAACTGAGCAGTTCTTC. It encodes CASSYSRGGTEQFF.

Of note for this clonotype: At one end the junction does not follow the germline gene, possibly because of a read error. The J gene is TRBJ2-2, the V gene TRBV6-1; 7 nucleotides align to TRBD2. This CDR3 region has 15 residues. From germline, CDR1 is MNHNS and CDR2 SASEGT. This CDR3 is CASNHGGRGTGGLFF. The CDR3 nucleotides read TGTGCCAGCAACCATGGAGGGAGGGGCACCGGGGGGCTGTTTTTT.

In the case of this clonotype: A much larger clonotype is one base distant, so this may be a read error. The chain links TRBV29-1 to TRBJ2-7; 10 bases agree with TRBD2. The germline V gene encodes CDR1 SQVTM and CDR2 ANQGSEA. This CDR3 has 14 amino acids. This CDR3 is CIVEALAGVGEQYF. CDR3 DNA sequence: TGCATCGTTGAAGCTCTAGCGGGAGTGGGTGAGCAGTACTTC.

Regarding this clonotype: The junction differs from germline at one of its ends, possibly a read error. This chain connects TRBV4-1 to TRBJ2-7, with 8 bases aligning to TRBD1. The CDR3 contains 15 residues. From germline, CDR1 is MGHRA and CDR2 YSYEKL. The CDR3 loop reads CASSLQDREMYGQYF. The CDR3 nucleotides are TGCGCCAGCAGCCTCCAGGACAGGGAAATGTACGGGCAGTACTTC.

This clonotype was counted ten times or more. The chain carries TRBV28 and TRBJ1-1, with TRBD1 matching 11 bases. The V and J ends lost 6 bases and 4 bases, in that order; junction bases with no gene match: 10. Germline-derived CDR1 and CDR2 are MDHEN and SYDVKM. The CDR3 spans 16 residues. CDR3 nucleotides: TGTGCCAGCAGCCCCGGACAGGGGGCATGGGGCACTGAAGCTTTCTTT. As protein: CASSPGQGAWGTEAFF.

The rearrangement links TRBV12-3 or TRBV12-4 to TRBJ2-7; 8 nucleotides match TRBD1. V gave up 2 bases and J gave up 4 bases; unmatched junction bases: 13. This CDR3 has 17 amino acids. CDR3 region: CASSLMGAAGGFYEQYF. CDR3 bases: TGTGCCAGCAGTTTAATGGGGGCGGCAGGGGGCTTTTACGAGCAGTACTTC.

This clonotype showed up just a few times. This chain joins TRBV19 and TRBJ1-2; 7 nucleotides agree with TRBD1. Germline V gene lookup returns CDR1 LNHDA and CDR2 SQIVND (reference sequence). This CDR3 has 15 amino acids. J lost 5 bases, V lost 3 bases, and 9 bases had no gene match. For the CDR3, the DNA is TGTGCCAGTAGTATTCTGCCGGGGACAGAGTATGGCTACACCTTC. It codes for CASSILPGTEYGYTF.

Many counts were recorded for this clonotype. The chain carries TRBV7-9 and TRBJ2-5, with TRBD1 identical over 7 bases. CDR3 size: 18 residues. In germline, CDR1 is SEHNR, CDR2 FQNEAQ (reference sequence). Trimming cost V 5 bases and J 5 bases; bases outside gene matches: 20. The CDR3 DNA is TGTGCCAGCAGCCCCCCGGACTCGGGACAGCAAAATTTGGAGACCCAGTACTTC. It codes for CASSPPDSGQQNLETQYF.

The chain has TRBV24-1 and TRBJ2-5; 10 positions agree with TRBD1. CDR1 and CDR2 from the germline V gene are KGHDR and SFDVKD. The trim removed 4 bases at V and 4 bases at J, leaving 8 bases unmatched. The CDR3 totals 16 residues. CDR3 sequence reads: CATSDPLRDRGETQYF. The CDR3, as DNA: TGTGCCACCAGTGACCCCCTACGGGACAGGGGAGAGACCCAGTACTTC.

This clonotype was observed a few times. The chain combines TRBV4-1 with TRBJ1-5; 7 bases line up with TRBD1. J was trimmed by 6 bases and V by 4 bases; bases with no gene match: 21. This CDR3 has 19 residues. Germline values: CDR1 MGHRA, CDR2 YSYEKL. The CDR3 is CASSPQVVQGPAPGQPQHF. The DNA for the CDR3 is TGCGCCAGCAGCCCTCAAGTGGTACAGGGGCCTGCGCCAGGTCAGCCCCAGCATTTT.

This clonotype was counted at least ten times. The chain recombines TRBV9 with TRBJ2-1, with D possibly being TRBD1 or TRBD2 (5 bases each). Trimming removed 4 bases at V and 3 bases at J, with 14 bases between. Germline lookup yields CDR1 SGDLS and CDR2 YYNGEE. The length of the CDR3 is 15 residues. The CDR3 spells CASSSRDDVYNEQFF. CDR3 sequence (DNA): TGTGCCAGCAGCTCCCGGGACGACGTCTACAATGAGCAGTTCTTC.

This clonotype occurred a few times. V is TRBV4-1 and J is TRBJ1-4, with 7 bases lining up with TRBD1. Germline CDR1 MGHRA, CDR2 YSYEKL. The CDR3 spans 16 residues. Unmatched junction bases numbered 5, after V lost 1 base and J lost 3 bases. CDR3 sequence: CASSQVGQRSNEKLFF. CDR3 bases: TGCGCCAGCAGCCAAGTGGGACAGAGGTCTAATGAAAAACTGTTTTTT.

The genes are TRBV6-5 and TRBJ2-5; D gene uncertain. V was cut by 2 bases and J by 3 bases, with 7 bases left in between. The CDR3 loop spans 13 amino acids. Germline V gives CDR1 MNHEY, CDR2 SVGAGI. The CDR3 region has the DNA TGTGCCAGCAGTTACCGGATCGAAGAGACCCAGTACTTC. Protein sequence: CASSYRIEETQYF.

This clonotype was recorded a few times. The chain joins TRBV4-3 to TRBJ2-3; 13 bases fit TRBD2. This CDR3 region has 16 residues. Germline CDR1 reads LGHNA; CDR2 reads YSLEER. After removal of 5 bases from V and 5 bases from J, the junction contained 7 bases not matched to a gene. The DNA for the CDR3 is TGCGCCAGCAGCGAAGGACTAGCGGGAGAGCTAGATACGCAGTATTTT. Translated: CASSEGLAGELDTQYF.

The genes are TRBV28 and TRBJ1-3; D possibly corresponds to TRBD1 (6 bases). Per germline, CDR1 MDHEN and CDR2 SYDVKM. V dropped 6 bases and J dropped 3 bases, with 21 bases sitting between them. This CDR3 spans 17 amino acids. The CDR3 region has the DNA TGTGCCAGCAGATCAATTTACGGGGCAGGGGTTGGAAACACCATATATTTT. This codes for CASRSIYGAGVGNTIYF.

This clonotype was recorded many times. The V and J genes are TRBV20-1 and TRBJ2-5; D perhaps matches TRBD2 (6 bases). Germline V gene lookup returns CDR1 DFQATT and CDR2 SNEGSKA (reference sequence). The V end was cut by 1 base, the J end by 2 bases, with 14 bases between. The CDR3 is made up of 15 amino acids. The CDR3 region is CSARGDGTVQETQYF. CDR3 bases: TGCAGTGCTAGAGGTGATGGGACTGTACAAGAGACCCAGTACTTC.

This clonotype was counted ten times or more. The chain employs TRBV2 and TRBJ2-7, with 12 bases lining up with TRBD2. The CDR3 consists of 18 residues. CDR1 is SNHLY, CDR2 FYNNEI, per germline. The trim removed 10 bases at V and 4 bases at J, leaving 20 bases unmatched. CDR3 bases: TGTGCCATCCTCCCACTCCAGGTGACTAGCGGGAGATCTTACGAGCAGTACTTC. Translation gives CAILPLQVTSGRSYEQYF.